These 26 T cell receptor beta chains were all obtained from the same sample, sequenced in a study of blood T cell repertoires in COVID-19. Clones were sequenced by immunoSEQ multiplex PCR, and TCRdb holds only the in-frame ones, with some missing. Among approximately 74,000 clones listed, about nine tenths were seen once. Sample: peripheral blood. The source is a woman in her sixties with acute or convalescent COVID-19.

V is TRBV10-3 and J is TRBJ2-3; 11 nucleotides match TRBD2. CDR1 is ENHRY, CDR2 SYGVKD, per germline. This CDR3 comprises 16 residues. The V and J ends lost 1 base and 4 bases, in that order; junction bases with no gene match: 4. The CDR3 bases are TGTGCCATCAGTGAGTTAGCGGGGGGGCTATCAGATACGCAGTATTTT. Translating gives CAISELAGGLSDTQYF.

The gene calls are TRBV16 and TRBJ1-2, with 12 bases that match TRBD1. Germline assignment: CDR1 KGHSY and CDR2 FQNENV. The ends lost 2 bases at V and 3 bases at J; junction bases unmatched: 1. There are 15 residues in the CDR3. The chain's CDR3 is CASSQGTGGYYGYTF. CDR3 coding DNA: TGTGCCAGCAGCCAAGGGACAGGGGGCTACTATGGCTACACCTTC.

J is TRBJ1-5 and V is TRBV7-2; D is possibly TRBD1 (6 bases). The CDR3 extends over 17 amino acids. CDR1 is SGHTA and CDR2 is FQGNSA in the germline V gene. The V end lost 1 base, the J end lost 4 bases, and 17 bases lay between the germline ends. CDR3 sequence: CASSLGPTGQRNQPQHF. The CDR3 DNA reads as TGTGCCAGCAGCTTAGGCCCAACGGGACAAAGAAATCAGCCCCAGCATTTT.

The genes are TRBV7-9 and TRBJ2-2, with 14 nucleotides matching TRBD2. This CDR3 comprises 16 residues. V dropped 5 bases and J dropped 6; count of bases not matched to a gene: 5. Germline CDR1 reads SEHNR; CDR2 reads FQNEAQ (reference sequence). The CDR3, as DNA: TGTGCCAGCAGCCCACCGGGACTAGCGGGAGCCGGGGAGCTGTTTTTT. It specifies CASSPPGLAGAGELFF.

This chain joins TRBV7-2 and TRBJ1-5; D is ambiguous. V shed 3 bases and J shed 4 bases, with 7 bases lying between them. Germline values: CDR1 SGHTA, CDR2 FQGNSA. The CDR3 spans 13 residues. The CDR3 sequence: CASSFRENQPQHF. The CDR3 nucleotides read TGTGCCAGCAGCTTTAGGGAGAATCAGCCCCAGCATTTT.

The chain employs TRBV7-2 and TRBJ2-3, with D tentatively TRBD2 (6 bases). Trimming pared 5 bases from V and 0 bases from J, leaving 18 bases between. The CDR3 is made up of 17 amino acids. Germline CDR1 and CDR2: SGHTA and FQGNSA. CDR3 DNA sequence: TGTGCCAGCAGCCTAGGGTGGGGCGGGGCTAGCACAGATACGCAGTATTTT. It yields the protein CASSLGWGGASTDTQYF. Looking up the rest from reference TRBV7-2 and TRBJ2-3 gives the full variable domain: GAGVSQSPSNKVTEKGKDVELRCDPISGHTALYWYRQSLGQGLEFLIYFQGNSAPDKSGLPSDRFSAERTGGSVSTLTIQRTQQEDSAVYLCASSLGWGGASTDTQYFGPGTRLTVL.

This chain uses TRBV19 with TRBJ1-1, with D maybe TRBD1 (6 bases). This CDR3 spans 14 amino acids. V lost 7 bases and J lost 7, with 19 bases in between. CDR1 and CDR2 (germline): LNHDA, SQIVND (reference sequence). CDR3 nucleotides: TGTGCCAGTACCCCAGGACAGTGGTCTGGTGAAGCTTTCTTT. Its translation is CASTPGQWSGEAFF.

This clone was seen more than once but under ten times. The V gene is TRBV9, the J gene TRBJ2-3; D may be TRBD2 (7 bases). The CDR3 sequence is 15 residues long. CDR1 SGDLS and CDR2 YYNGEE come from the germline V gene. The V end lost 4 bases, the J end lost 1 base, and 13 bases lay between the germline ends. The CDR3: CASSPGDYRTDTQYF. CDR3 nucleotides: TGTGCCAGCAGCCCAGGGGACTACCGCACAGATACGCAGTATTTT.

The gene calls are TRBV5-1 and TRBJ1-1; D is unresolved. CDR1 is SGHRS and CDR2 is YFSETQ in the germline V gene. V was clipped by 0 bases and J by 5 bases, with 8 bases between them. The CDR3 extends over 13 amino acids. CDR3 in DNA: TGCGCCAGCAGCTTGGAGGAGTGGACTGAAGCTTTCTTT. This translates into CASSLEEWTEAFF.

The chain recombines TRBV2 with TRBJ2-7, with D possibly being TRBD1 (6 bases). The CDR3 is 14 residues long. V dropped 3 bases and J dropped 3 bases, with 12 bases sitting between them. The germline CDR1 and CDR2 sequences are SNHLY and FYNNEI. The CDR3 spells CASSEEWGLYEQYF. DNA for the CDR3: TGTGCCAGCAGTGAGGAGTGGGGGCTCTACGAGCAGTACTTC.

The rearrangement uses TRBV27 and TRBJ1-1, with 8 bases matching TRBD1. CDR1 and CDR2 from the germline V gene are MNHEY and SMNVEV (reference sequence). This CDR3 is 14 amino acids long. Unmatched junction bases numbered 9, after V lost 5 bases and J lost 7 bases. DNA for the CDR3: TGTGCCAGCAGTCCCCTAGACAGGGGAGTTGAAGCTTTCTTT. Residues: CASSPLDRGVEAFF.

The CDR3 nucleotides read TGTGCCAGCAGCCCCCACCGGGACAGCAACACCGGGGAGCTGTTTTTT. Amino acids: CASSPHRDSNTGELFF. The chain combines TRBV4-2 with TRBJ2-2, with 7 positions matching TRBD1. Looked up from germline, CDR1 is LGHNA and CDR2 is YNFKEQ. V lost 4 bases to trimming and J lost 2 bases; unmatched junction nucleotides: 7. CDR3 size: 16 residues.

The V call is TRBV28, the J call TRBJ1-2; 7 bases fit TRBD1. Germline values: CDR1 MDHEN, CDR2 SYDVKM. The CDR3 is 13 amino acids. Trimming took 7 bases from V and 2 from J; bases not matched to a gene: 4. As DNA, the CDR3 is TGTGCCAGCACCATGGGACAGAACTATGGCTACACCTTC. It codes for CASTMGQNYGYTF.

CDR3 nucleotide sequence: TGTGCCAGCAGCTTATGGGGCGGACGCACAGATACGCAGTATTTT. Translated: CASSLWGGRTDTQYF. The V call is TRBV7-8, the J call TRBJ2-3; possibly TRBD1 for D (5 bases). Trimming took 2 bases from V and 1 from J, leaving 10 bases between them. Looked up from germline, CDR1 is SGHVS and CDR2 is FQNEAQ. The CDR3 length is 15 residues.

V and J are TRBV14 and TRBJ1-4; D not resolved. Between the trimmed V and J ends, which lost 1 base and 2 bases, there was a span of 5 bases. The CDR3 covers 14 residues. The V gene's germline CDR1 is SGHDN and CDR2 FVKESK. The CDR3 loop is CASSQGDTNEKLFF. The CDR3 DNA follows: TGTGCCAGCAGCCAAGGCGATACTAATGAAAAACTGTTTTTT.

The CDR3 here is CASSTPSGGHTSTDTQYF. The DNA for the CDR3 is TGTGCCAGTAGTACTCCTAGCGGGGGTCACACAAGCACAGATACGCAGTATTTT. The chain is built from TRBV19 and TRBJ2-3; TRBD2 aligns across 10 bases. The germline CDR1 and CDR2 sequences are LNHDA and SQIVND (reference sequence). The V segment lost 4 bases and the J segment 0 bases; nucleotides outside the gene matches: 10. The CDR3 length is 18 residues.

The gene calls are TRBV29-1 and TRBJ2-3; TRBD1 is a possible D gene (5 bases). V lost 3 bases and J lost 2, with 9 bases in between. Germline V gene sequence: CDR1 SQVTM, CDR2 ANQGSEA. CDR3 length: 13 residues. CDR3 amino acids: CSVDQGFTDTQYF. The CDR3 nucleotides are TGCAGCGTTGATCAGGGATTCACAGATACGCAGTATTTT.

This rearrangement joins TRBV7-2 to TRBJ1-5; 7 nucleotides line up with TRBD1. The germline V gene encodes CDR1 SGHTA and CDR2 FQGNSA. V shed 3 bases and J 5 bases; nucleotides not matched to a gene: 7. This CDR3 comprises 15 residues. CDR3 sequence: CASSLGRDSYQPQHF. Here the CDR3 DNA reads TGTGCCAGCAGCTTGGGGCGGGACAGCTATCAGCCCCAGCATTTT.

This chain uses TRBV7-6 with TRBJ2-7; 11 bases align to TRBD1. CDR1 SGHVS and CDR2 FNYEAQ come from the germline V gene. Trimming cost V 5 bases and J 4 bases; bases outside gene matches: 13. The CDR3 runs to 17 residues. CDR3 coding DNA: TGTGCCAGCAGCCCGAGACCCGGGGGACAGGGGGGGTACGAGCAGTACTTC. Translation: CASSPRPGGQGGYEQYF.

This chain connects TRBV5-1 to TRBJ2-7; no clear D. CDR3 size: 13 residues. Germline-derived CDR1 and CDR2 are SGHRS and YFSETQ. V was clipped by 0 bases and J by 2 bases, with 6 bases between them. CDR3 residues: CASSLGSAYEQYF. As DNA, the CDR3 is TGCGCCAGCAGCTTGGGCTCAGCCTACGAGCAGTACTTC.

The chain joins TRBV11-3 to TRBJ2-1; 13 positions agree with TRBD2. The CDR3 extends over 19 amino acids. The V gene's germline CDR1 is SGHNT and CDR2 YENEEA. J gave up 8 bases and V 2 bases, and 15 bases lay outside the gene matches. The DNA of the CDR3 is TGTGCCAGCAGCTTAAGGCGTTGGGCAGGACTAGCGGGGGTTGATGAGCAGTTCTTC. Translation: CASSLRRWAGLAGVDEQFF. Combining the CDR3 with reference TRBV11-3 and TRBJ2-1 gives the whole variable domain EAGVVQSPRYKIIEKKQPVAFWCNPISGHNTLYWYLQNLGQGPELLIRYENEEAVDDSQLPKDRFSAERLKGVDSTLKIQPAELGDSAVYLCASSLRRWAGLAGVDEQFFGPGTRLTVL.

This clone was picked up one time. The CDR3 DNA reads as TGTGCCAGCAGCTTAGGTGCCATTAGCATTGAGCAGTTCTTC. Its protein product is CASSLGAISIEQFF. This rearrangement joins TRBV11-2 to TRBJ2-1, with D unclear. The CDR3 is 14 amino acids. V lost 1 base and J lost 9, with 13 bases in between. In germline, CDR1 is SGHAT, CDR2 FQNNGV.

The CDR3 is CASSKFGGRGNTGELFF. CDR3 in DNA: TGTGCCAGCTCAAAGTTCGGGGGGCGCGGGAACACCGGGGAGCTGTTTTTT. The V call is TRBV18, the J call TRBJ2-2; a weak D match, TRBD2 (7 bases). This CDR3 region has 17 residues. Germline V gives CDR1 KGHSH, CDR2 LQKENI. V lost 5 bases and J 1 base, leaving 17 bases between the germline ends.

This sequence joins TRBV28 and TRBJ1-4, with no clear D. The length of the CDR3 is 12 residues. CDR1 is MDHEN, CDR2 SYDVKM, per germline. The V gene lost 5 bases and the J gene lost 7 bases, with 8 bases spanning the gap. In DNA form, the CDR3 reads TGTGCCAGCAGTCCGAGAGGTGAAAAACTGTTTTTT. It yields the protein CASSPRGEKLFF.

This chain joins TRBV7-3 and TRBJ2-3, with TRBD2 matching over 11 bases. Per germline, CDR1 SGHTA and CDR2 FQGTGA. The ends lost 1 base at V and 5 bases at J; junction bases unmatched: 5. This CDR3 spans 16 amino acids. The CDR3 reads CASSLILAGAGDTQYF. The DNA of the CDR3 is TGTGCCAGCAGCTTAATACTAGCGGGAGCCGGAGATACGCAGTATTTT. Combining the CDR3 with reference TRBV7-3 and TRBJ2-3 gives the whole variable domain GAGVSQTPSNKVTEKGKYVELRCDPISGHTALYWYRQSLGQGPEFLIYFQGTGAADDSGLPNDRFFAVRPEGSVSTLKIQRTERGDSAVYLCASSLILAGAGDTQYFGPGTRLTVL.

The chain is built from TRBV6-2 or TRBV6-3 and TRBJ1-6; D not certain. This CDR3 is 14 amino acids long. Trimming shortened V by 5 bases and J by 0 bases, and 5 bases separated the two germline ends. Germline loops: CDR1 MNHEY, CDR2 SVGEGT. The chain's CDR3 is CASSRSSYNSPLHF. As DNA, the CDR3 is TGTGCCAGCAGTCGGAGCTCCTATAATTCACCCCTCCACTTT.